This TCR beta chain emerged from a study of T cells in Graves' hyperthyroidism and ophthalmopathy. The CDR3 runs 14 residues. Trimming stripped 5 bases from V and 6 bases from J, with 11 bases between. Amplified TCR beta CDR3 regions came from RNA transcripts. The study used the HTBI primer set for a first-round RT-PCR of the TCR CDR3. In TCRdb, the multiplex PCR reads were re-called with MiXCR into one record per CDR3 protein. The sample shows about 580,000 distinct CDR3 sequences, around 14% of them seen only once. This clonotype was seen many times. No antigen is known for it. Whole-study findings and limits: In blood, most of the thyroid clonotypes expanded above 0.001 were also present.

The source material was blood. The TCR sequence derives from a woman aged 25 to 39 with Graves' hyperthyroidism that later progressed to Graves' ophthalmopathy. V usage is TRBV12-3 or TRBV12-4 and J usage is TRBJ1-6, with D maybe TRBD1 (6 bases). In DNA, the CDR3 is TGTGCCAGCAGTCCCCGGGACACTAATTCACCCCTCCACTTT. Amino acid sequence: CASSPRDTNSPLHF.